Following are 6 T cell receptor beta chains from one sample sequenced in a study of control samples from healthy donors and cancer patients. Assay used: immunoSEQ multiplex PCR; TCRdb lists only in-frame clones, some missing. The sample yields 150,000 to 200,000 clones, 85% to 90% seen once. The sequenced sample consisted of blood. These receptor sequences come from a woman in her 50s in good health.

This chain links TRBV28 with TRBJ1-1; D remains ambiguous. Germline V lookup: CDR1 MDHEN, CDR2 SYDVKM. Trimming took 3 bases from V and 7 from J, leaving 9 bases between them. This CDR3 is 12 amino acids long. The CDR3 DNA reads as TGTGCCAGCAGTTTTCGGAGGGTTGAAGCTTTCTTT. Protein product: CASSFRRVEAFF.

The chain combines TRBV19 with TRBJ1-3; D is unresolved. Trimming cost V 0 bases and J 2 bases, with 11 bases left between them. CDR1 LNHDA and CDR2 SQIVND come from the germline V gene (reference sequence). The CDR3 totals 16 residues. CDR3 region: CASSIDLTRPGNTIYF. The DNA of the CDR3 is TGTGCCAGTAGTATAGACCTAACTAGACCTGGAAACACCATATATTTT.

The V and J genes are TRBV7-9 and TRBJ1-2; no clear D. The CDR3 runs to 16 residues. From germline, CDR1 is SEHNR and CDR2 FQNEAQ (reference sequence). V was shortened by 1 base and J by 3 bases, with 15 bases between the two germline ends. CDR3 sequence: CASSLEFGRGDYGYTF. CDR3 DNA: TGTGCCAGCAGCTTAGAATTTGGGCGGGGAGACTATGGCTACACCTTC.

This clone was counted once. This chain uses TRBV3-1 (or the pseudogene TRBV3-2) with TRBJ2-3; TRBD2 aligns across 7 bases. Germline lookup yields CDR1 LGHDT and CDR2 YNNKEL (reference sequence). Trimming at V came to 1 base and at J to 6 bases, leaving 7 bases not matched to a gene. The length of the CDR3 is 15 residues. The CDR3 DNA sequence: TGTGCCAGCAGCCAAGGAAGACTAGCCAGGGATACGCAGTATTTT. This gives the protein CASSQGRLARDTQYF.

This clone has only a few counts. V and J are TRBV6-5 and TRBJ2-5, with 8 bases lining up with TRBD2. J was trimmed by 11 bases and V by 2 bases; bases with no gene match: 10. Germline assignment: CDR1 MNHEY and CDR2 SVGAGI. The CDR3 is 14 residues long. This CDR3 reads CASSYASDAGGQYF. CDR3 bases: TGTGCCAGCAGTTACGCCTCCGATGCGGGGGGACAGTACTTC.

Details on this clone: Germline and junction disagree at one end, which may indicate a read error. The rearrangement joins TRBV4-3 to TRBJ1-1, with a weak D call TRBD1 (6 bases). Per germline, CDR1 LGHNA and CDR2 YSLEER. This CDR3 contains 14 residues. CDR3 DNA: TGCGCCAGCAGACAAGGGGGACTATACACTGAAGCTTTCTTT. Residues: CASRQGGLYTEAFF.